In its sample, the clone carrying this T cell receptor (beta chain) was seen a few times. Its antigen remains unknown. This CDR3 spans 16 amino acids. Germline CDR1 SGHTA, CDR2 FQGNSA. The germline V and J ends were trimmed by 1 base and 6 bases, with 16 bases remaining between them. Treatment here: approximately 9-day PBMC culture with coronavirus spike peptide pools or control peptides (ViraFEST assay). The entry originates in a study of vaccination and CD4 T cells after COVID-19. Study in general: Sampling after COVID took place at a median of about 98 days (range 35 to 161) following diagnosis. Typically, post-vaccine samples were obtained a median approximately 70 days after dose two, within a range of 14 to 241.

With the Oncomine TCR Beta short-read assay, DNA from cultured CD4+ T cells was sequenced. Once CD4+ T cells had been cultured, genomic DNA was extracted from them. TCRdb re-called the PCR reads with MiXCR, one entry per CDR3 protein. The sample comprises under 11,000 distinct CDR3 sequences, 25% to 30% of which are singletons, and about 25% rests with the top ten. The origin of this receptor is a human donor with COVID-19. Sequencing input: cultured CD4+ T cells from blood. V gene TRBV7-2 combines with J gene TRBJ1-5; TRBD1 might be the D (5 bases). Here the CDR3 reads CASSLGDGPRAQPQHF. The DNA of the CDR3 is TGTGCCAGCAGCTTAGGGGACGGGCCTAGGGCTCAGCCCCAGCATTTT.